Following are 17 T cell receptor beta chains from one sample sequenced in a study of PD-1 blockade in mismatch repair-deficient tumors (dated 2017 in TCRdb). The library was prepared using the immunoSEQ multiplex PCR assay. TCRdb provides this immuneACCESS table in a form limited to in-frame rearrangements. Some clones are lacking; in checked studies, under half of them reflect an unresolved V gene, and why the rest are absent is not known. Present in this sample are 60,000 to 70,000 clones, roughly 88% of which were seen just once. The leading ten clones occupy about 15% of the sample. The material was peripheral blood, obtained 52 weeks after starting pembrolizumab. The receptors were sampled from an adult with mismatch repair-deficient cancer.

This sequence joins TRBV4-2 and TRBJ1-3; D remains unclear. V lost 5 bases and J lost 4, with 3 bases in between. The CDR3 consists of 11 residues. Germline CDR1 and CDR2: LGHNA and YNFKEQ. The CDR3 reads CASSKGNTIYF. DNA for the CDR3: TGTGCCAGCAGCAAAGGAAACACCATATATTTT.

The table lists this clone with a few counts. CDR3 bases: TGTGCCAGCCAGACAGTGAACACTGAAGCTTTCTTT. Protein: CASQTVNTEAFF. V and J are TRBV7-9 and TRBJ1-1, with a weak D call TRBD1 (5 bases). The CDR3 loop spans 12 amino acids. V was trimmed by 8 bases and J by 0 bases, leaving 7 bases between them. The germline CDR1 and CDR2 sequences are SEHNR and FQNEAQ (reference sequence). The full variable domain, its missing parts supplied by reference TRBV7-9 and TRBJ1-1, is DTGVSQNPRHKITKRGQNVTFRCDPISEHNRLYWYRQTLGQGPEFLTYFQNEAQLEKSRLLSDRFSAERPKGSFSTLEIQRTEQGDSAMYLCASQTVNTEAFFGQGTRLTVV.

The chain employs TRBV2 and TRBJ2-7; the D is unclear. CDR1 and CDR2 from the germline V gene are SNHLY and FYNNEI. The CDR3 is 14 amino acids. V was pared by 8 bases and J by 0 bases, with 14 bases between. CDR3 in DNA: TGTGCCAGCGAGAGCAGGTTCCCCTCCTACGAGCAGTACTTC. Translation gives CASESRFPSYEQYF.

This chain links TRBV4-3 with TRBJ2-5; D possibly corresponds to TRBD2 (6 bases). The V end lost 1 base, the J end lost 5 bases, and 14 bases lay between the germline ends. The CDR3 totals 15 residues. CDR1 is LGHNA, CDR2 YSLEER, per germline. This CDR3 reads CASSQVGGLRETQYF. The CDR3 region has the DNA TGCGCCAGCAGCCAAGTGGGGGGACTCCGGGAGACCCAGTACTTC.

The rearrangement joins TRBV5-1 to TRBJ1-2; the D is unclear. Trimming shortened V by 0 bases and J by 3 bases, and 9 bases separated the two germline ends. The CDR3 runs 14 residues. Germline V gene data show CDR1 as SGHRS and CDR2 as YFSETQ. Here the CDR3 DNA reads TGCGCCAGCAGCTTGGCCAGAAGCTACTATGGCTACACCTTC. It yields the protein CASSLARSYYGYTF.

The CDR3 reads CASSLTGVEQYF. In DNA, the CDR3 is TGTGCCAGCAGCTTAACGGGAGTCGAGCAGTACTTC. The chain combines TRBV7-6 with TRBJ2-7; tentatively, D is TRBD2 (6 bases). This CDR3 contains 12 residues. Germline CDR1 SGHVS, CDR2 FNYEAQ. The V gene lost 2 bases and the J gene lost 6 bases, with 8 bases spanning the gap. Supplemented by reference TRBV7-6 and TRBJ2-7, the full variable domain reads GAGVSQSPRYKVTKRGQDVALRCDPISGHVSLYWYRQALGQGPEFLTYFNYEAQQDKSGLPNDRFSAERPEGSISTLTIQRTEQRDSAMYRCASSLTGVEQYFGPGTRLTVT.

In its sample, this clone was seen once. J is TRBJ1-2 and V is TRBV4-1, with D uncertain. The CDR3 extends over 15 amino acids. Trimming removed 4 bases from V and 3 bases from J, with 15 bases in between. Germline CDR1 is MGHRA and CDR2 is YSYEKL. The CDR3 DNA follows: TGCGCCAGCAGCCCGGATGACACTTGGGACTATGGCTACACCTTC. Its translation is CASSPDDTWDYGYTF.

The chain joins TRBV7-9 to TRBJ2-7, with 14 bases matching TRBD2. In germline, CDR1 is SEHNR, CDR2 FQNEAQ (reference sequence). The V and J ends lost 5 bases and 6 bases, in that order; junction bases with no gene match: 6. The CDR3 contains 15 residues. CDR3 DNA: TGTGCCAGCAGCCTAGGGACTAGCGGGAGAGGCGAGCAGTACTTC. It specifies CASSLGTSGRGEQYF.

The genes are TRBV4-1 and TRBJ2-5, with D tentatively TRBD2 (5 bases). This CDR3 comprises 16 residues. Per germline, CDR1 MGHRA and CDR2 YSYEKL. V gave up 1 base and J gave up 0 bases, with 12 bases separating them. The CDR3 reads CASSQGRTGYQETQYF. In DNA form, the CDR3 reads TGCGCCAGCAGCCAAGGGCGGACGGGGTACCAAGAGACCCAGTACTTC.

This clone appeared a few times. This sequence joins TRBV5-1 and TRBJ2-7; no firm D call. V was trimmed by 1 base and J by 3 bases, leaving 14 bases between them. This CDR3 has 15 amino acids. The V gene's germline CDR1 is SGHRS and CDR2 YFSETQ. CDR3 in amino acids: CASSLNIRTDYEQYF. In nucleotides, the CDR3 is TGCGCCAGCAGCTTGAATATCCGTACAGACTACGAGCAGTACTTC.

The chain recombines TRBV4-3 with TRBJ1-5; no clear D. The length of the CDR3 is 13 residues. With 4 bases removed from V and 3 bases from J, the gap between germline ends came to 7 bases. Germline CDR1 is LGHNA and CDR2 is YSLEER. In DNA form, the CDR3 reads TGCGCCAGCAGCCCCCGAGTCAATCAGCCCCAGCATTTT. Its translation: CASSPRVNQPQHF.

This clone has just one count. This chain links TRBV4-1 with TRBJ1-3; D is perhaps TRBD1 (6 bases). CDR1 and CDR2 (germline): MGHRA, YSYEKL. The CDR3 contains 12 residues. Trimming shortened V by 4 bases and J by 6 bases, and 7 bases separated the two germline ends. The CDR3 sequence is CASSPGENTIYF. The CDR3 bases are TGCGCCAGCAGCCCAGGGGAAAACACCATATATTTT.

The chain combines TRBV7-9 with TRBJ2-1; D may be TRBD2 (5 bases). This CDR3 spans 15 amino acids. V was cut by 5 bases and J by 8 bases, with 19 bases left in between. The germline V gene encodes CDR1 SEHNR and CDR2 FQNEAQ (reference sequence). Here the CDR3 reads CASSHKTRYGDEQFF. The CDR3 DNA follows: TGTGCCAGCAGCCATAAAACTCGTTACGGGGATGAGCAGTTCTTC.

The chain couples TRBV9 to TRBJ2-7; D unresolved. Trimming took 4 bases from V and 2 from J, leaving 13 bases between them. This CDR3 has 14 residues. CDR1 and CDR2 (germline): SGDLS, YYNGEE. For the CDR3, the DNA is TGTGCCAGCAGCCCTCCGACTGGAGCCTACGAGCAGTACTTC. Translating gives CASSPPTGAYEQYF.

The gene calls are TRBV2 and TRBJ2-1; maybe TRBD2 (6 bases). V was trimmed by 8 bases and J by 3 bases, leaving 29 bases between them. In germline, CDR1 is SNHLY, CDR2 FYNNEI. The CDR3 covers 19 residues. This CDR3 reads CASGAPLEEPGTYYNEQFF. The CDR3 DNA reads TGTGCCAGCGGCGCGCCCCTGGAGGAACCCGGGACTTACTACAATGAGCAGTTCTTC.

V is TRBV4-3 and J is TRBJ2-1; weak D call: TRBD2 (6 bases). This CDR3 is built from 16 residues. From germline, CDR1 is LGHNA and CDR2 YSLEER. The V end lost 0 bases, the J end lost 10 bases, and 19 bases lay between the germline ends. The CDR3 bases are TGCGCCAGCAGCCAAGATTCGAGGGCGGGACTTCTGGAGCAGTTCTTC. As protein: CASSQDSRAGLLEQFF.

The CDR3 loop reads CASSDDRGRNEQYF. The CDR3 nucleotides read TGTGCCAGCAGTGACGACAGGGGGCGCAACGAGCAGTACTTC. V and J are TRBV27 and TRBJ2-7, with TRBD1 matching 10 bases. The V and J ends lost 5 bases and 5 bases, in that order; junction bases with no gene match: 6. The germline V gene encodes CDR1 MNHEY and CDR2 SMNVEV (reference sequence). The CDR3 length is 14 residues.